Listed below are T cell receptor beta chains from one sample, sequenced in a study of T cell responses to AZD1222 COVID-19 vaccine. Using immunoSEQ multiplex PCR, the repertoire was profiled, and TCRdb retains in-frame clones only, with some absent. The data hold 93,000 or so clones, with about nine tenths observed a single time. The sequenced sample was peripheral blood, obtained on day 0 of AZD1222 vaccination. The receptors shown here come from an adult in good health. Both conserved end residues are part of each CDR3. Fields, in order: J gene, V gene, D gene, clone size, CDR3 protein, CDR3 DNA. D genes are given only for firm matches. Expanded clones are given a class, and other clones once, few, many or no size at all.

TRBJ2-1 | TRBV6-1 | NA | NA | CASSDARPIFF | TGTGCCAGCAGTGACGCGAGGCCAATTTTCTTC
TRBJ2-7 | TRBV9 | NA | NA | CASSVGRVNYEQYF | TGTGCCAGCAGCGTAGGCCGAGTCAACTACGAGCAGTACTTC
TRBJ2-7 | TRBV20-1 | NA | NA | CSASSPREQYF | TGCAGTGCCTCCTCCCCCCGCGAGCAGTACTTC
TRBJ2-1 | TRBV28 | TRBD2 | NA | CASSTSGSSFHEQFF | TGTGCCAGCAGTACTAGCGGGAGTTCCTTCCATGAGCAGTTCTTC
TRBJ2-3 | TRBV21-1 | NA | few | CASSSRGGLAQGADTQYF | TGTGCCAGCAGCTCCCGGGGGGGGCTAGCGCAAGGGGCAGATACGCAGTATTTT
TRBJ1-1 | TRBV5-4 | NA | NA | CASSSPNTEAFF | TGTGCCAGCAGCTCCCCGAACACTGAAGCTTTCTTT
TRBJ2-1 | TRBV4-2 | TRBD2 | NA | CASSQDAILAGGGNEQFF | TGTGCCAGCAGCCAAGATGCCATACTAGCGGGAGGCGGGAATGAGCAGTTCTTC
TRBJ2-7 | TRBV28 | NA | NA | CASSLPGESSYEQYF | TGTGCCAGCAGTTTGCCGGGGGAGAGCTCCTACGAGCAGTACTTC
TRBJ2-1 | TRBV3-1/TRBV3-2 | TRBD2 | NA | CASSQGGLVSGEQFF | TGTGCCAGCAGCCAAGGGGGACTAGTATCGGGTGAGCAGTTCTTC
TRBJ2-2 | TRBV6-5 | TRBD1 | few | CASRSRQGITGELFF | TGTGCCAGCAGATCCCGACAGGGGATTACCGGGGAGCTGTTTTTT
TRBJ2-5 | TRBV6-2/TRBV6-3 | NA | NA | CASSNQETQYF | TGTGCCAGCAGCAACCAAGAGACCCAGTACTTC
TRBJ1-5 | TRBV7-3 | NA | NA | CASSPGVGSSGNQPQHF | TGTGCCAGCAGCCCCGGCGTGGGCAGTTCGGGAAATCAGCCCCAGCATTTT
TRBJ1-2 | TRBV7-2 | TRBD1 | NA | CASSSVPGQGGGYTF | TGTGCCAGCAGCTCAGTCCCGGGACAGGGAGGTGGCTACACCTTC
TRBJ2-7 | TRBV27 | NA | NA | CASSLAGATAEQYF | TGTGCCAGCAGTTTAGCAGGGGCCACGGCCGAGCAGTACTTC
TRBJ2-1 | TRBV30 | NA | NA | CAWRSGLSYNEQFF | TGTGCCTGGAGGTCTGGACTATCCTACAATGAGCAGTTCTTC
TRBJ1-3 | TRBV7-8 | NA | NA | CASSLRSGAGNTIYF | TGTGCCAGCAGCTTACGGTCAGGGGCTGGAAACACCATATATTTT
TRBJ2-3 | TRBV10-3 | TRBD1 | once | CAISERQGASTDTQYF | TGTGCCATCAGTGAAAGGCAGGGGGCTTCGACAGATACGCAGTATTTT
TRBJ1-5 | TRBV28 | NA | NA | CASSLINQPQHF | TGTGCCAGCAGTCTCATAAATCAGCCCCAGCATTTT
TRBJ2-5 | TRBV10-3 | NA | NA | CAISESTQETQYF | TGTGCCATCAGTGAGTCGACACAAGAGACCCAGTACTTC
TRBJ1-1 | TRBV6-2/TRBV6-3 | NA | NA | CASSYGTRTVYTEAFF | TGTGCCAGCAGTTATGGGACACGGACGGTTTACACTGAAGCTTTCTTT
TRBJ2-1 | TRBV20-1 | TRBD2 | NA | CSASGLAGGRNEQFF | TGCAGTGCTAGTGGACTAGCGGGAGGTCGGAATGAGCAGTTCTTC
TRBJ1-5 | TRBV5-8 | TRBD1 | NA | CASSPGGGQPQHF | TGTGCCAGCAGCCCAGGGGGGGGTCAGCCCCAGCATTTT
TRBJ2-7 | TRBV7-2 | NA | NA | CASSNRAQLLGGEQYF | TGTGCCAGCAGCAATAGGGCCCAGCTCCTAGGGGGCGAGCAGTACTTC
TRBJ1-1 | TRBV7-8 | NA | NA | CASSFSGTLGGTEAFF | TGTGCCAGCAGCTTTAGCGGGACCCTGGGAGGCACTGAAGCTTTCTTT
TRBJ2-5 | TRBV5-4 | TRBD1 | NA | CASSLGPDRGETQYF | TGTGCCAGCAGCTTGGGACCGGACAGGGGAGAGACCCAGTACTTC
TRBJ1-6 | TRBV1 | NA | NA | CTSSQVEGSDSPLHF | TGCACCAGCAGCCAAGTTGAGGGGTCGGACTCACCCCTCCACTTT
TRBJ1-2 | TRBV7-6 | NA | once | CASSSLRGYTF | TGTGCCAGCAGCTCTCTACGGGGCTACACCTTC
TRBJ1-3 | TRBV28 | NA | NA | CASNNPMGSGNTIYF | TGTGCCAGCAACAATCCGATGGGCTCTGGAAACACCATATATTTT
TRBJ1-4 | TRBV18 | NA | NA | CASSPQGSNEKLFF | TGTGCCAGCTCCCCCCAAGGATCGAATGAAAAACTGTTTTTT
TRBJ1-6 | TRBV18 | TRBD1 | NA | CASSIRQGESPLHF | TGTGCCAGCTCAATCAGACAGGGTGAATCACCCCTCCACTTT
TRBJ1-5 | TRBV28 | NA | NA | CASSLGQVNQPQHF | TGTGCCAGCAGTTTAGGGCAGGTCAATCAGCCCCAGCATTTT
TRBJ1-1 | TRBV10-1 | NA | NA | CASREGDHTEAFF | TGCGCCAGCAGAGAAGGGGATCACACTGAAGCTTTCTTT
TRBJ2-5 | TRBV9 | TRBD2 | NA | CASSVTSGGYQETQYF | TGTGCCAGCAGCGTGACTAGCGGGGGATACCAAGAGACCCAGTACTTC
TRBJ1-1 | TRBV2 | NA | NA | CASSTLGGDEAFF | TGTGCCAGCAGTACCCTTGGGGGGGATGAAGCTTTCTTT
TRBJ2-1 | TRBV10-2 | TRBD2 | once | CASSDLLRGRANEQFF | TGCGCCAGCAGTGACTTGCTGCGCGGGAGGGCCAATGAGCAGTTCTTC
TRBJ1-5 | TRBV30 | NA | NA | CAWSHGSNQPQHF | TGTGCCTGGAGTCATGGAAGCAATCAGCCCCAGCATTTT
TRBJ2-7 | TRBV18 | TRBD1 | NA | CASSPGGTGGYEQYF | TGTGCCAGCTCACCCGGCGGGACAGGGGGCTACGAGCAGTACTTC
TRBJ2-1 | TRBV14 | TRBD1 | NA | CASSHRGHNEQFF | TGTGCCAGCAGCCACAGGGGGCACAATGAGCAGTTCTTC
TRBJ2-7 | TRBV7-2 | NA | NA | CASSLGRAEQYF | TGTGCCAGCAGCTTAGGGCGGGCCGAGCAGTACTTC
TRBJ2-7 | TRBV7-9 | TRBD1 | NA | CASSLTGAPYEQYF | TGTGCCAGCAGCCTGACAGGGGCCCCCTACGAGCAGTACTTC
TRBJ1-5 | TRBV9 | NA | once | CASLILSNQPQHF | TGTGCCAGCCTCATACTCAGCAATCAGCCCCAGCATTTT
TRBJ1-6 | TRBV2 | NA | NA | CASKSGSYNSPLHF | TGTGCCAGCAAATCAGGCTCCTATAATTCACCCCTCCACTTT
TRBJ2-5 | TRBV6-5 | TRBD2 | NA | CASSRSGLQETQYF | TGTGCCAGCAGTCGTAGCGGGCTCCAAGAGACCCAGTACTTC
TRBJ1-1 | TRBV27 | NA | NA | CASSLLGTGRRTGEAFF | TGTGCCAGCAGTTTATTGGGTACAGGAAGGAGGACGGGTGAAGCTTTCTTT
TRBJ2-1 | TRBV2 | NA | NA | CASTRGAASYNEQFF | TGTGCCAGCACCCGGGGAGCTGCCTCCTACAATGAGCAGTTCTTC
TRBJ1-2 | TRBV10-1 | NA | NA | CASSESAGNGYTF | TGCGCCAGCAGTGAGTCCGCAGGGAATGGCTACACCTTC
TRBJ2-1 | TRBV5-4 | NA | NA | CASSPPPGSSYNEQFF | TGTGCCAGCAGCCCCCCCCCGGGGAGCTCCTACAATGAGCAGTTCTTC
TRBJ1-5 | TRBV18 | NA | NA | CASSPWAVSNQPQHF | TGTGCCAGCTCACCATGGGCAGTGAGCAATCAGCCCCAGCATTTT